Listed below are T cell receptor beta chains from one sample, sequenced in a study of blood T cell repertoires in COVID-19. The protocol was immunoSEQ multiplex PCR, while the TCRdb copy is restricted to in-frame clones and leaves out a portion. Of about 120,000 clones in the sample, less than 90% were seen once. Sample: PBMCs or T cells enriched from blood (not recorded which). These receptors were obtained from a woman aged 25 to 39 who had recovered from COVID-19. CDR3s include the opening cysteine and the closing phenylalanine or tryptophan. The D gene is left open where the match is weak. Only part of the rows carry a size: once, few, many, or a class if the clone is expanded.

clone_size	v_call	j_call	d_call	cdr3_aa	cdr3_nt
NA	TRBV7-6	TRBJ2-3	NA	CASSLVSGRTPSTDTQYF	TGTGCCAGCAGCTTAGTCTCGGGGAGAACACCTAGCACAGATACGCAGTATTTT
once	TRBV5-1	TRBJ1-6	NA	CASSLGQNNSPLHF	TGCGCCAGCAGCTTGGGTCAGAATAATTCACCCCTCCACTTT
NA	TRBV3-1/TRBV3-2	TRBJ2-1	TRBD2	CASSHASGYEQFF	TGTGCCAGCAGCCACGCTAGCGGCTATGAGCAGTTCTTC
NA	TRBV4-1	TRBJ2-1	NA	CASSQDVEGSYNEQFF	TGCGCCAGCAGCCAAGACGTGGAGGGATCCTACAATGAGCAGTTCTTC
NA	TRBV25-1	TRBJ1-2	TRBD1	CASSSVSTGGNYGYTF	TGTGCCAGCAGTTCCGTCTCGACAGGGGGGAACTATGGCTACACCTTC
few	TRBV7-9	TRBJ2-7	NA	CASSLGQSPYEQYF	TGTGCCAGCAGCTTAGGCCAGTCTCCCTACGAGCAGTACTTC
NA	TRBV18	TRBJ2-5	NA	CASSPSGWWETQYF	TGTGCCAGCTCACCAAGTGGCTGGTGGGAGACCCAGTACTTC
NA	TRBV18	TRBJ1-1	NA	CASSEDSYTEAFF	TGTGCCAGCTCAGAGGACAGCTACACTGAAGCTTTCTTT
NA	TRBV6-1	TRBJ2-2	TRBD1	CASSGYRGLSAGELFF	TGTGCCAGCAGTGGATACAGGGGCTTGTCGGCCGGGGAGCTGTTTTTT
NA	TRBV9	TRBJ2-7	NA	CASSVVPTDLQEQYF	TGTGCCAGCAGCGTAGTCCCGACAGACCTACAGGAGCAGTACTTC
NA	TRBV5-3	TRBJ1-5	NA	CARSRTRVSNQPQHF	TGTGCCAGAAGCCGAACTCGGGTTAGCAATCAGCCCCAGCATTTT
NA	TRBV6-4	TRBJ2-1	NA	CASSPGLAIYNEQFF	TGTGCCAGCAGTCCGGGACTCGCTATCTACAATGAGCAGTTCTTC
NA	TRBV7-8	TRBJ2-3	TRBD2	CASSFAALAGGLDTDTQYF	TGTGCCAGCAGCTTTGCAGCCTTAGCGGGAGGGCTCGACACAGATACGCAGTATTTT
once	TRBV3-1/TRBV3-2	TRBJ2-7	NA	CASSQAGAATLTSYEQYF	TGTGCCAGCAGCCAAGCGGGAGCGGCGACACTCACTTCCTACGAGCAGTACTTC
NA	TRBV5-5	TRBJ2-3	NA	CASSILAVSTDTQYF	TGTGCCAGCAGCATCTTAGCGGTTTCCACAGATACGCAGTATTTT
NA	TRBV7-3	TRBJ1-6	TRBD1	CASSLRGTGVSPLHF	TGTGCCAGCAGCTTAAGAGGGACAGGGGTTTCACCCCTCCACTTT
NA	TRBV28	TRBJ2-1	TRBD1	CASSSGGPYNEQFF	TGTGCCAGCAGTTCAGGGGGCCCTTACAATGAGCAGTTCTTC
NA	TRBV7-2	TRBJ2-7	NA	CASSLGAGGSREQYF	TGTGCCAGCAGCTTAGGGGCAGGGGGGTCTCGCGAGCAGTACTTC
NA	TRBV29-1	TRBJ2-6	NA	CSVEEGGSHSGANVLTF	TGCAGCGTTGAAGAGGGCGGGTCCCACTCTGGGGCCAACGTCCTGACTTTC
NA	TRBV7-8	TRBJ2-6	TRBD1	CASSLGRGQDSGANVLTF	TGTGCCAGCAGCTTAGGAAGGGGACAGGACTCTGGGGCCAACGTCCTGACTTTC
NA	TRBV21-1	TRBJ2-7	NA	CASSKRTGQGSYEQYF	TGTGCCAGCAGCAAGCGAACTGGACAGGGGAGCTACGAGCAGTACTTC
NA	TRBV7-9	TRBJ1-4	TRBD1	CASSLGQGLSATNEKLFF	TGTGCCAGCAGCTTAGGACAGGGCCTTTCCGCAACTAATGAAAAACTGTTTTTT
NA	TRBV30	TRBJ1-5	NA	CAWSRGSNQPQHF	TGTGCCTGGAGTAGGGGCAGCAATCAGCCCCAGCATTTT
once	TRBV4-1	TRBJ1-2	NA	CASSQARAGINYGYTF	TGCGCCAGCAGCCAAGCCAGGGCAGGGATTAACTATGGCTACACCTTC
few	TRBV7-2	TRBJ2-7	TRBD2	CASSPRGGGYEQYF	TGTGCCAGCAGCCCCCGGGGGGGAGGCTACGAGCAGTACTTC
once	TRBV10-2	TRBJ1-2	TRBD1	CASTGTGDYGYTF	TGCGCCAGCACCGGGACAGGGGACTATGGCTACACCTTC
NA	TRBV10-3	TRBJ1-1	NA	CAIRRQETNTEAFF	TGTGCCATCAGACGACAGGAGACTAACACTGAAGCTTTCTTT
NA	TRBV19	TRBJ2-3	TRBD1	CASRSGRDRGRGTDTQYF	TGTGCCAGTAGGTCTGGCCGGGACAGGGGGCGCGGCACAGATACGCAGTATTTT
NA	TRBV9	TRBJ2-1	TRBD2	CASKPLAGGGDEQFF	TGTGCCAGCAAACCACTAGCGGGAGGAGGCGATGAGCAGTTCTTC
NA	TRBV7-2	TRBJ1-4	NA	CASSPRLGDLGYENEKLFF	TGTGCCAGCAGCCCCCGACTGGGGGACTTAGGTTACGAAAATGAAAAACTGTTTTTT
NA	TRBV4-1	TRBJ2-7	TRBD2	CASSQIAGGTYEQYF	TGCGCCAGCAGCCAGATAGCGGGAGGAACCTACGAGCAGTACTTC
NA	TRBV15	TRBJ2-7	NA	CATSRDRGVGEQYF	TGTGCCACCAGCAGAGATCGCGGGGTAGGCGAGCAGTACTTC
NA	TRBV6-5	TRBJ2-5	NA	CASSWAETQYF	TGTGCCAGCAGCTGGGCCGAGACCCAGTACTTC
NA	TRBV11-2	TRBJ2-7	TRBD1	CASSPGTAYYYEQYF	TGTGCCAGCAGCCCCGGGACAGCCTATTACTACGAGCAGTACTTC
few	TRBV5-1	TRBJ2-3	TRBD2	CASSFGTSFFPDTQYF	TGCGCCAGCAGCTTCGGGACTAGTTTTTTTCCAGATACGCAGTATTTT
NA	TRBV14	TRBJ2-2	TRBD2	CASSQELAGVSGELFF	TGTGCCAGCAGCCAAGAACTAGCGGGAGTTAGCGGGGAGCTGTTTTTT
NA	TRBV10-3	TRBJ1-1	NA	CAISVVGREAFF	TGTGCCATCAGTGTCGTGGGGCGTGAAGCTTTCTTT